The subject of this entry is one TCR beta chain. Naive CD8 cells, CD45RO-negative and positively selected for CCR7, excluded terminally differentiated effector memory CD45RA+ cells. Sequenced by immunoSEQ multiplex PCR; TCRdb stores in-frame clones only, minus some. The sample includes about 2.2 million clones, 90% to 95% of them seen just once. The data originate from a study of shared clonotypes between healthy human individuals. Study information: CD4 naive and CD4 memory each took three plates per donor, while CD8 naive took two and CD8 memory one.

V dropped 4 bases and J dropped 4 bases, with 17 bases sitting between them. This CDR3 contains 15 residues. From germline, CDR1 is SGDLS and CDR2 YYNGEE. The sequenced sample was naive CD8+ T cells from PBMCs. The receptor comes from a man aged 18 to 29 in good health. Some clones in this sample may be carry-over from other donors' samples. The chain couples TRBV9 to TRBJ1-1; TRBD1 might be the D (5 bases). CDR3 sequence reads: CASSPPAGGVTEAFF. The CDR3 DNA is TGTGCCAGCAGCCCCCCCGCGGGGGGAGTCACTGAAGCTTTCTTT. Together with reference TRBV9 and TRBJ1-1, the CDR3 gives the full variable domain: DSGVTQTPKHLITATGQRVTLRCSPRSGDLSVYWYQQSLDQGLQFLIQYYNGEERAKGNILERFSAQQFPDLHSELNLSSLELGDSALYFCASSPPAGGVTEAFFGQGTRLTVV.